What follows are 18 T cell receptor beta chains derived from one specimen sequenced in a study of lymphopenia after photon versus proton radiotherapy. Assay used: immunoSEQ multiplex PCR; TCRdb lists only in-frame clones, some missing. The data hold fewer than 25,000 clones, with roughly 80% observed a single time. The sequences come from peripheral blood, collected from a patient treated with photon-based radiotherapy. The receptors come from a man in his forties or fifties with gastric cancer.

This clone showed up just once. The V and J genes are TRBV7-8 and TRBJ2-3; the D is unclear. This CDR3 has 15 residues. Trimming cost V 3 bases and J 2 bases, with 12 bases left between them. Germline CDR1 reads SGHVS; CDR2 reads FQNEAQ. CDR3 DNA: TGTGCCAGCAGCTTTTCCGCCACGAACACAGATACGCAGTATTTT. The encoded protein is CASSFSATNTDTQYF.

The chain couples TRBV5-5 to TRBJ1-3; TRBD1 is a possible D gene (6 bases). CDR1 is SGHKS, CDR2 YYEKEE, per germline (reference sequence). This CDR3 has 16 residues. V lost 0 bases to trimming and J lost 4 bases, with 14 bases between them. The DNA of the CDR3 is TGTGCCAGCAGCTTGGGCGCGGGACAACAGGGAAACACCATATATTTT. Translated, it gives CASSLGAGQQGNTIYF.

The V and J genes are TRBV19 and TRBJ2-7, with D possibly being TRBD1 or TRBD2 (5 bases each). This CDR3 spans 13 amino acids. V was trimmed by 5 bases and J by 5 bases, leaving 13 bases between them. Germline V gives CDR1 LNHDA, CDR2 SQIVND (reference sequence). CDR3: CASSPGPGNEQYF. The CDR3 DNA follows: TGTGCCAGTAGTCCGGGACCGGGGAACGAGCAGTACTTC.

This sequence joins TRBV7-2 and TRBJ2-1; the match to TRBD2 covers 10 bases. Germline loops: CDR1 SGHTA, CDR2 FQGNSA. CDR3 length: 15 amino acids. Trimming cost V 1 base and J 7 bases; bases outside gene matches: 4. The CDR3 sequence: CASSLEAGGRNEQFF. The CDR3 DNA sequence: TGTGCCAGCAGCTTAGAAGCGGGGGGGCGTAATGAGCAGTTCTTC.

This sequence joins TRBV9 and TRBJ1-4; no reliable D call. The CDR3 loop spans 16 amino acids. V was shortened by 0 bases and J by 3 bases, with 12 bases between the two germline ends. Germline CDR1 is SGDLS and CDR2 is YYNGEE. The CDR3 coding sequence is TGTGCCAGCAGCGTAGGATCTGGGGATGCTAATGAAAAACTGTTTTTT. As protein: CASSVGSGDANEKLFF.

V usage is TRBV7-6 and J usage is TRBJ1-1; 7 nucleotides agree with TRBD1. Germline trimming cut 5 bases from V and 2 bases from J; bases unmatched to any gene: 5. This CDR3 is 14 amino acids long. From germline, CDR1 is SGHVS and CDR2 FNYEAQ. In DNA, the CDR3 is TGTGCCAGCAGCCCAAGACAGGGAAACACTGAAGCTTTCTTT. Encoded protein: CASSPRQGNTEAFF.

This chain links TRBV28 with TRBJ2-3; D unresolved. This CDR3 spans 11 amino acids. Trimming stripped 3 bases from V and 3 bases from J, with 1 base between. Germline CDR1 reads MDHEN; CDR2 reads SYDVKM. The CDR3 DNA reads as TGTGCCAGCAGTTTGACAGATACGCAGTATTTT. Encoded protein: CASSLTDTQYF.

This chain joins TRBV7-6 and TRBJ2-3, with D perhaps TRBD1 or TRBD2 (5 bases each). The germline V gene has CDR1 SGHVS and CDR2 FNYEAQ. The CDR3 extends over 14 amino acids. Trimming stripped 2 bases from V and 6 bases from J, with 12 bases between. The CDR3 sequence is CASSLPGAPDTQYF. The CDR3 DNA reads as TGTGCCAGCAGCTTACCCGGGGCCCCGGATACGCAGTATTTT.

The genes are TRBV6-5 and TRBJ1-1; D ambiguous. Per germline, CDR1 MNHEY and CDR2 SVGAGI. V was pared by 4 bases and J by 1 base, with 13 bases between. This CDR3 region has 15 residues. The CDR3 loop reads CASSSTTDGNTEAFF. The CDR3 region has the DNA TGTGCCAGCAGTTCAACGACCGACGGGAACACTGAAGCTTTCTTT.

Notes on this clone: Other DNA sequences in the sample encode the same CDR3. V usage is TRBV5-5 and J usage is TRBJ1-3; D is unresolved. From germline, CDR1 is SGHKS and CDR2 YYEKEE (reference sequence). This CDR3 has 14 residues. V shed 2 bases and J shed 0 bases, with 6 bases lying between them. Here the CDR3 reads CASSFGSSGNTIYF. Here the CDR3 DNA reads TGTGCCAGCAGCTTCGGCTCCTCTGGAAACACCATATATTTT.

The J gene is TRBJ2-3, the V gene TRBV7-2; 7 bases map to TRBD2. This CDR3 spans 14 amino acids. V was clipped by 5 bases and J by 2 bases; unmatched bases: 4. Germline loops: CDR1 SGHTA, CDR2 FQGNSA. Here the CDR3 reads CASSAGLYTDTQYF. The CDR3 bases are TGTGCCAGCAGCGCGGGACTATACACAGATACGCAGTATTTT.

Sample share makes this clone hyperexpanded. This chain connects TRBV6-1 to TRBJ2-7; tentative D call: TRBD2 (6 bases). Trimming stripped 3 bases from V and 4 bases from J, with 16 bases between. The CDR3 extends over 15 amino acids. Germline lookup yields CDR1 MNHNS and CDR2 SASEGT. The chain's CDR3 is CASSDLAGGEYEQYF. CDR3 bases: TGTGCCAGCAGTGACTTAGCCGGCGGGGAGTACGAGCAGTACTTC.

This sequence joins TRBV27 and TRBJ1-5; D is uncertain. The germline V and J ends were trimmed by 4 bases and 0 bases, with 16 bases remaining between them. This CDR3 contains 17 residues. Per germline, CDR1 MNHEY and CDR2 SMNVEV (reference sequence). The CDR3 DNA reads TGTGCCAGCAGTTCCGGCCCCCGCGACGGTAGCAATCAGCCCCAGCATTTT. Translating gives CASSSGPRDGSNQPQHF.

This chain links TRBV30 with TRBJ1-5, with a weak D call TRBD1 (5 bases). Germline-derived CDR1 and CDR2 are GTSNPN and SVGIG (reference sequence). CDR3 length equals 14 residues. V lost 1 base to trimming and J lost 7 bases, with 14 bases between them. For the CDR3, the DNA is TGTGCCTGGAGTGGGGTGGGGACCAGGCAGCCCCAGCATTTT. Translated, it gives CAWSGVGTRQPQHF.

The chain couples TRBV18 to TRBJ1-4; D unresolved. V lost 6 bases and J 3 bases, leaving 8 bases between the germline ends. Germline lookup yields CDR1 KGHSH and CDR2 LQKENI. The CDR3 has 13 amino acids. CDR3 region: CASSSSSNEKLFF. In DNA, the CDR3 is TGTGCCAGCTCGAGCAGCTCTAATGAAAAACTGTTTTTT.

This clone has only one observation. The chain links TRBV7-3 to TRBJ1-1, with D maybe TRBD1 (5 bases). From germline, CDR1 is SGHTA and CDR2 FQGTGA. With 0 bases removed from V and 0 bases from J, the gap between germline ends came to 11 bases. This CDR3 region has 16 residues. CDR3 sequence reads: CASSLTPAGVNTEAFF. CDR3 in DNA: TGTGCCAGCAGCTTAACCCCCGCGGGGGTGAACACTGAAGCTTTCTTT.

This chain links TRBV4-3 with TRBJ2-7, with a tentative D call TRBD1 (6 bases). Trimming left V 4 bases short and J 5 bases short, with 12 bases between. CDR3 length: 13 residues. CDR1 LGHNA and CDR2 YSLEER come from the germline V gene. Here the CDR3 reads CASSRGLNNEQYF. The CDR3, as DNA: TGCGCCAGCAGCCGGGGGCTCAACAACGAGCAGTACTTC.

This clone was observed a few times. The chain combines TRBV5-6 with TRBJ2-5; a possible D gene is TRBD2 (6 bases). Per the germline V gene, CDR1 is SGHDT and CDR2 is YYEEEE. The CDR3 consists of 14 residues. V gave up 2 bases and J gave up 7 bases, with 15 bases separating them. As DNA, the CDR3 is TGTGCCAGCAGCTTCGGGACTTCAGCCGGGACCCAGTACTTC. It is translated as CASSFGTSAGTQYF.